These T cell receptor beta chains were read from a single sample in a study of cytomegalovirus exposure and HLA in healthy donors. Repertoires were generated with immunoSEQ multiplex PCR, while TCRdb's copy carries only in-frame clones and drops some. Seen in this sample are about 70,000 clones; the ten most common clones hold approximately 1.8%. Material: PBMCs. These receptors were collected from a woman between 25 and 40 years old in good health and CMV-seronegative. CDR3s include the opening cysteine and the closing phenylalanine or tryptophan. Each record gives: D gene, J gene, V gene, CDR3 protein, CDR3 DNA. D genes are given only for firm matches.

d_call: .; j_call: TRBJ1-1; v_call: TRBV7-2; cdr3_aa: CASSRLGGRMNTEAFF; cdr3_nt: TGTGCCAGCAGCCGGCTGGGGGGGCGCATGAACACTGAAGCTTTCTTT
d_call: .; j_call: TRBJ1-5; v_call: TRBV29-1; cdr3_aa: CSASDPGSNQPQHF; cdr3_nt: TGCAGCGCCTCGGACCCGGGAAGCAATCAGCCCCAGCATTTT
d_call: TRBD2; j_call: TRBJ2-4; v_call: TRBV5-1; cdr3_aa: CASSSGLAGGPANIQYF; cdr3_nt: TGCGCCAGCAGCTCGGGACTAGCGGGAGGGCCCGCGAACATTCAGTACTTC
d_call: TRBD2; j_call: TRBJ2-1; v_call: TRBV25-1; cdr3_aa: CASSARLAGQGYNEQFF; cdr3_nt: TGTGCCAGCAGTGCCCGACTAGCGGGACAGGGTTACAATGAGCAGTTCTTC
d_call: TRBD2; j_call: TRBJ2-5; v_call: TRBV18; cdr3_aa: CASSPKLAGAAETQYF; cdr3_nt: TGTGCCAGCTCACCCAAACTAGCGGGGGCCGCGGAGACCCAGTACTTC
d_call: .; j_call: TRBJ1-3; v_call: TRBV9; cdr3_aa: CASSKGSFSGNTIYF; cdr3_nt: TGTGCCAGCAGCAAGGGGTCCTTCTCTGGAAACACCATATATTTT
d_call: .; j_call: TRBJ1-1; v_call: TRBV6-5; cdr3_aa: CASSLESYTEALF; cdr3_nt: TGTGCCAGCAGTTTGGAGTCTTACACTGAAGCTCTCTTT
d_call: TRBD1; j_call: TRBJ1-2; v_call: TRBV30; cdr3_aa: CAVPGQETHGYTF; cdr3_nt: TGTGCCGTCCCGGGACAGGAGACACATGGCTACACCTTC
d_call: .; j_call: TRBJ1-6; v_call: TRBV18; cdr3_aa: CASSGGLEGSPLHF; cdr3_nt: TGTGCCAGCTCGGGTGGACTGGAGGGATCACCCCTCCACTTT
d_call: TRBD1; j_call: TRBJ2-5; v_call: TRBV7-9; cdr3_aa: CASSMTGKETQYF; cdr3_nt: TGTGCCAGCAGCATGACAGGGAAAGAGACCCAGTACTTC
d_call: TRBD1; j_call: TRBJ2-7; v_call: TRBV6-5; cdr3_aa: CASSPRGQSAHEQYF; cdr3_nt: TGTGCCAGCAGTCCCAGGGGACAGTCGGCCCACGAGCAGTACTTC
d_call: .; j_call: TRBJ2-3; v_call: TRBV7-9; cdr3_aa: CASSLRWRSTDTQYF; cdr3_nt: TGTGCCAGCAGCTTAAGGTGGCGGTCCACAGATACGCAGTATTTT
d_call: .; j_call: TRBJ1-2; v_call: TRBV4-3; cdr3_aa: CASSQDRTVYGYTF; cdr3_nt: TGCGCCAGCAGCCAAGATCGAACAGTCTATGGCTACACCTTC
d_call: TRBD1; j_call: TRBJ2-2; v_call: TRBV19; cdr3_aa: CATRGQAGELFF; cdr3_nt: TGTGCCACCAGGGGACAGGCCGGGGAGCTGTTTTTT
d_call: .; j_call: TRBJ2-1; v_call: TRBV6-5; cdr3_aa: CASIPRDSSYNEQFF; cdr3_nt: TGTGCCAGCATCCCCCGGGATAGCTCCTACAATGAGCAGTTCTTC
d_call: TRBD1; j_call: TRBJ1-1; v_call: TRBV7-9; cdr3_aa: CASSENTGAAFF; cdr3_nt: TGTGCCAGCAGCGAAAATACAGGGGCAGCTTTCTTT
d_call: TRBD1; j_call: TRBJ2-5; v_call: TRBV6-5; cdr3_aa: CASSGTGTQETQYF; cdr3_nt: TGTGCCAGCAGTGGGACAGGGACTCAAGAGACCCAGTACTTC
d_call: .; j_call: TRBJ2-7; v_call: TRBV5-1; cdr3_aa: CASSGAVHEQYF; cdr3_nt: TGCGCCAGCAGCGGGGCAGTCCACGAGCAGTACTTC
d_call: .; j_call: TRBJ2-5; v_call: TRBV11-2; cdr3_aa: CASSFGLPEETQYF; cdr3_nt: TGTGCCAGCAGCTTTGGACTGCCGGAGGAGACCCAGTACTTC
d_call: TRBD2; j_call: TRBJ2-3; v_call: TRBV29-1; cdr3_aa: CSVEYRAGRADTQYF; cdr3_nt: TGCAGCGTTGAATACCGTGCGGGGAGGGCAGATACGCAGTATTTT
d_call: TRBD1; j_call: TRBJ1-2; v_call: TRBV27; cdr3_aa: CASSLSQGGANYGYTF; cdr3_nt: TGTGCCAGCAGTTTATCGCAAGGGGGCGCTAACTATGGCTACACCTTC
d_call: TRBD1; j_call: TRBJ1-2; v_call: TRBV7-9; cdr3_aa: CASSLGAGTGYYTF; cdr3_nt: TGTGCCAGCAGCTTAGGGGCCGGGACAGGCTACTACACCTTC
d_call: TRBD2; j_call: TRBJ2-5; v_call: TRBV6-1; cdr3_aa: CASSEGTSGGRETQYF; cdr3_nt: TGTGCCAGCAGTGAAGGAACTAGCGGGGGTCGGGAGACCCAGTACTTC
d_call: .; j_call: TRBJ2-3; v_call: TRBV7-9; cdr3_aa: CASSWSQKATDTQYF; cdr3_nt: TGTGCCAGCTCCTGGTCCCAAAAAGCCACAGATACGCAGTATTTT